Sequencing of this T cell receptor beta chain was carried out in a study of blood T cell repertoires in COVID-19. About the research overall: Sources were T cells, B-cell-depleted T cells, or PBMCs; the material itself was cDNA or gDNA.

Per the original methods: Amplification of reference gene primers provided the estimated nucleated cell counts. The method was immunoSEQ multiplex PCR; TCRdb's version includes in-frame clones alone and lacks a portion of them. That table gives V, J and clone size, and the DNA gave D and trimming. Here the sample spans under 200,000 clones, approximately 86% being singletons. There are 13 residues in the CDR3. Germline trimming cut 6 bases from V and 4 bases from J; bases unmatched to any gene: 6. This receptor was taken from a man over 45 with active or convalescent COVID-19. The chain recombines TRBV12-3 or TRBV12-4 with TRBJ2-7, with 7 bases fitting TRBD2. The sample was peripheral blood. The CDR3 protein is CASSRGTNYEQYF. The CDR3 bases are TGTGCCAGCAGCCGCGGGACTAATTACGAGCAGTACTTC.